These 2 T cell receptor beta chains share one sample of origin, sequenced in a study of OX40 agonist ivuxolimab in advanced cancers. Produced via immunoSEQ multiplex PCR; TCRdb's table is partial and in-frame only. This sample has about 50,000 clones, with nearly 80% found just once. Specimen: CD4+ or CD8+ T cells sorted from blood, collected in a trial of the OX40 agonist ivuxolimab. The source of these receptors is an adult with an advanced solid tumor such as melanoma, head and neck, liver or kidney cancer.

The CDR3 DNA reads TGTGCCAGCAGCTTAGCCCGACAGTATAGCAATCAGCCCCAGCATTTT. Translation: CASSLARQYSNQPQHF. The chain couples TRBV7-8 to TRBJ1-5; the D gene is possibly TRBD1 (5 bases). The CDR3 is 16 residues long. CDR1 and CDR2 from the germline V gene are SGHVS and FQNEAQ. Trimming stripped 0 bases from V and 0 bases from J, with 9 bases between. The variable domain in full, completed from reference TRBV7-8 and TRBJ1-5, reads GAGVSQSPRYKVAKRGQDVALRCDPISGHVSLFWYQQALGQGPEFLTYFQNEAQLDKSGLPSDRFFAERPEGSVSTLKIQRTQQEDSAVYLCASSLARQYSNQPQHFGDGTRLSIL.

DNA of the CDR3: TGTGCCTGGAGTCAGGGCTCTGGAAACACCATATATTTT. It is translated as CAWSQGSGNTIYF. The chain employs TRBV30 and TRBJ1-3; maybe TRBD1 (5 bases). CDR3 length: 13 amino acids. Germline lookup yields CDR1 GTSNPN and CDR2 SVGIG (reference sequence). Trimming took 2 bases from V and 0 from J, leaving 5 bases between them.